This TCR beta chain was identified during a study of T cells in Graves' hyperthyroidism and ophthalmopathy. Germline V gene lookup returns CDR1 MNHEY and CDR2 SMNVEV (reference sequence). The CDR3 is 15 amino acids. The trim removed 5 bases at V and 9 bases at J, leaving 12 bases unmatched. This clonotype was seen many times. Its antigen is unknown. Broader study findings: A 13 V-J model separated ophthalmopathy from stable hyperthyroidism. Most thyroid clonotypes with frequency above 0.001 were detected in blood. Median prediction lead before ophthalmopathy onset was six to eight months with the model.

The TCR beta CDR3 regions underwent amplification using RNA transcripts as the source. With the HTBI primer set, the TCR CDR3 went through a first round of RT-PCR. Each CDR3 protein gets one entry after TCRdb re-called the multiplex PCR reads with MiXCR. In the table there are some 560,000 distinct CDR3 sequences, 14% of which are singletons. Patients were aged 18 to 65, had disease duration under 2 months, and had newly diagnosed hyperthyroidism. This sequence was found in a woman between 40 and 55 years old with Graves' hyperthyroidism. Material for sequencing was blood. The chain is built from TRBV27 and TRBJ2-3, with 9 bases fitting TRBD2. In DNA form, the CDR3 reads TGTGCCAGCAGTAAGTTAGCGGGAGCTCCGGGGACGCAGTATTTT. Its protein is CASSKLAGAPGTQYF.